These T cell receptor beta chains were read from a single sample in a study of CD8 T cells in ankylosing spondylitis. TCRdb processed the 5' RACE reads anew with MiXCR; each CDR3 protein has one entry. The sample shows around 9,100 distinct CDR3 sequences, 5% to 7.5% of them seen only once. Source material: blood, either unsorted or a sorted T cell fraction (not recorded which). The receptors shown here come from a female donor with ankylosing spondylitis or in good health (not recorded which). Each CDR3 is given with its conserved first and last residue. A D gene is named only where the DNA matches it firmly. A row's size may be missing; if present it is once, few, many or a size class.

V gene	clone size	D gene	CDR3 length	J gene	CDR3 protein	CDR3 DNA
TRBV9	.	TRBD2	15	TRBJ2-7	CASSVAGGLHYEQYF	TGTGCCAGCAGCGTAGCGGGGGGTCTACACTACGAGCAGTACTTC
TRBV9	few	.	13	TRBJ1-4	CASSGDADGKLFF	TGTGCCAGCAGCGGAGATGCGGATGGAAAACTGTTTTTT
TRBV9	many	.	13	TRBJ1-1	CASSAGGNTEAFF	TGTGCCAGCAGCGCCGGGGGGAACACTGAAGCTTTCTTT
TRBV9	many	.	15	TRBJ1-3	CASSPEGFSGNTIYF	TGTGCCAGCAGCCCCGAGGGTTTCTCTGGAAACACCATATATTTT
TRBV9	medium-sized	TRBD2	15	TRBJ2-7	CASSPGTSSFDEQYF	TGTGCCAGCAGCCCGGGGACTAGCTCTTTCGACGAGCAGTACTTC
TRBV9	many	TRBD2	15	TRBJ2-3	CASSGLAAPTDTQYF	TGTGCCAGCAGCGGACTAGCGGCCCCCACAGATACGCAGTATTTT
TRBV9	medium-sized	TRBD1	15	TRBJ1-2	CASSVAGGADYGYTF	TGTGCCAGCAGCGTAGCAGGGGGCGCAGACTATGGCTACACCTTC
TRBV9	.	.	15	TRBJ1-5	CASSVDGQLNQPQHF	TGTGCCAGCAGCGTAGATGGACAGCTCAATCAGCCCCAGCATTTT
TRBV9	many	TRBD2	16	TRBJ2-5	CASSVGASGKQETQYF	TGTGCCAGCAGCGTAGGGGCTAGCGGGAAACAAGAGACCCAGTACTTC
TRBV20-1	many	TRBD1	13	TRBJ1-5	CSARDSRNQPQHF	TGCAGTGCAAGGGACAGCCGCAATCAGCCCCAGCATTTT
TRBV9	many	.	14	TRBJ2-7	CASSTQDGPYEQYF	TGTGCCAGCAGCACTCAAGACGGCCCCTACGAGCAGTACTTC
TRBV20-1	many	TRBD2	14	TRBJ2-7	CSDTGTSGPYEQYF	TGCAGTGACACCGGGACTAGCGGTCCCTACGAGCAGTACTTC
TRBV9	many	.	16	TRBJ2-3	CASSVEVNPSTDTQYF	TGTGCCAGCAGCGTAGAGGTCAACCCGAGCACAGATACGCAGTATTTT
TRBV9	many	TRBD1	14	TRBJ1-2	CASSRQGLRYGYTF	TGTGCCAGCAGCAGACAGGGTCTACGGTATGGCTACACCTTC
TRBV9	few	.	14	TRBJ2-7	CASSLAADQREQYF	TGTGCCAGCAGCCTCGCCGCAGACCAGCGGGAGCAGTACTTC
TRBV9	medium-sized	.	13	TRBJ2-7	CASSVAGGDEQYF	TGTGCCAGCAGCGTAGCGGGCGGGGACGAGCAGTACTTC
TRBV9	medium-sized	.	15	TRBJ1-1	CASSTTSGSNTEAFF	TGTGCCAGCAGCACAACATCCGGGTCGAACACTGAAGCTTTCTTT
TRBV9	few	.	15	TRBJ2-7	CASSPGGGSFDEQYF	TGTGCCAGCAGCCCAGGGGGGGGTTCATTTGACGAGCAGTACTTC
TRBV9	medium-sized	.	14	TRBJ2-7	CASSNPGEKNEQYF	TGTGCCAGCAGCAATCCGGGTGAGAAAAACGAGCAGTACTTC
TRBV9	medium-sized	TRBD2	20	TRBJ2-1	CASSPRGTSGGDQPNNEQFF	TGTGCCAGCAGCCCCCGAGGAACTAGCGGGGGGGACCAACCCAACAATGAGCAGTTCTTC
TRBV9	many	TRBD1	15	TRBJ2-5	CASSPGDREQETQYF	TGTGCCAGCAGCCCAGGCGACAGGGAACAAGAGACCCAGTACTTC
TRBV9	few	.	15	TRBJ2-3	CASSIQSLSTDTQYF	TGTGCCAGCAGCATTCAGTCCCTTAGCACAGATACGCAGTATTTT
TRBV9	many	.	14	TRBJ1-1	CASSQNDGNTEAFF	TGTGCCAGCAGCCAGAATGACGGGAACACTGAAGCTTTCTTT
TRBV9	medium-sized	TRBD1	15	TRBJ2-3	CASSVEGRGRDTQYF	TGTGCCAGCAGCGTAGAGGGCAGGGGGCGGGATACGCAGTATTTT
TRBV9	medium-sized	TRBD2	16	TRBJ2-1	CASSPPGLAGPNEQFF	TGTGCCAGCAGCCCACCGGGACTAGCGGGGCCCAATGAGCAGTTCTTC
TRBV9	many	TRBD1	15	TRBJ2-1	CASSPLDRTYNEQFF	TGTGCCAGCAGCCCTCTGGACAGGACCTACAATGAGCAGTTCTTC
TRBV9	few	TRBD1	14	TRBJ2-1	CASSGRTGDFEQFF	TGTGCCAGCAGCGGAAGGACAGGGGATTTTGAGCAGTTCTTC
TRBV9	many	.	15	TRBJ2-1	CASSVGGDSYNEQFF	TGTGCCAGCAGCGTAGGCGGGGATTCGTACAATGAGCAGTTCTTC
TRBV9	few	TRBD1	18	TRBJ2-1	CASSGRPDRAWAYNEQFF	TGTGCCAGCAGCGGGCGCCCGGACAGGGCGTGGGCCTACAATGAGCAGTTCTTC
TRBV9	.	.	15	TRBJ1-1	CASSVAADLYTEAFF	TGTGCCAGCAGCGTAGCGGCAGACCTCTACACTGAAGCTTTCTTT
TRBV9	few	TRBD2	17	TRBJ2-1	CASSTRTSGSSYNEQFF	TGTGCCAGCAGCACCCGGACTAGCGGGAGCTCCTACAATGAGCAGTTCTTC
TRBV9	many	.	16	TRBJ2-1	CASSVGGGFPYNEQFF	TGTGCCAGCAGCGTAGGTGGGGGATTCCCCTACAATGAGCAGTTCTTC
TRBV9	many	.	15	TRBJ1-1	CASSPTSAGHTEAFF	TGTGCCAGCAGCCCCACCTCGGCAGGGCACACTGAAGCTTTCTTT
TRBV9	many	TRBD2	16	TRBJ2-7	CASSDISGGGAYEQYF	TGTGCCAGCAGTGACATCTCTGGGGGGGGAGCCTACGAGCAGTACTTC
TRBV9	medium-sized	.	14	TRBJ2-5	CASSVDGFQETQYF	TGTGCCAGCAGCGTAGACGGGTTCCAAGAGACCCAGTACTTC
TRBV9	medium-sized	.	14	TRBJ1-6	CASSASGYNSPLHF	TGTGCCAGCAGCGCCTCCGGGTATAATTCACCCCTCCACTTT
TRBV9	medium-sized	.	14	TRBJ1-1	CASGGARMNTEAFF	TGTGCCAGTGGGGGGGCGAGGATGAACACTGAAGCTTTCTTT
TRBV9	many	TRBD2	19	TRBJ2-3	CASSVTSGALSPTTDTQYF	TGTGCCAGCAGCGTTACTAGCGGGGCCCTGTCCCCCACCACAGATACGCAGTATTTT
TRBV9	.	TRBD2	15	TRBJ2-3	CASSVDSGSTDTQYF	TGTGCCAGCAGCGTAGATAGCGGGTCGACAGATACGCAGTATTTT
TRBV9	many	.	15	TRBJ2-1	CASSVGMSSYNEQFF	TGTGCCAGCAGCGTAGGTATGAGCTCCTACAATGAGCAGTTCTTC
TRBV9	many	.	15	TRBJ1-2	CASSVSREPHYGYTF	TGTGCCAGCAGCGTATCCAGGGAGCCGCACTATGGCTACACCTTC
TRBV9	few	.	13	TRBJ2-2	CASSLGFPGELFF	TGTGCCAGCAGCCTTGGATTTCCCGGGGAGCTGTTTTTT
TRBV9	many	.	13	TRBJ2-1	CASRRLLDNEQFF	TGTGCCAGCAGAAGACTACTCGACAATGAGCAGTTCTTC
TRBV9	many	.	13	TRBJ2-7	CASSVTPSYEQYF	TGTGCCAGCAGCGTGACTCCCTCCTACGAGCAGTACTTC
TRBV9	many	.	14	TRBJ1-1	CASSARTVNTEAFF	TGTGCCAGCAGCGCAAGGACTGTGAACACTGAAGCTTTCTTT
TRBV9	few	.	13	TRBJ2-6	CASSVAGANVLTF	TGTGCCAGCAGCGTAGCCGGGGCCAACGTCCTGACTTTC
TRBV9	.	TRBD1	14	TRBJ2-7	CASSVEGQTYEQYF	TGTGCCAGCAGCGTAGAGGGACAGACTTACGAGCAGTACTTC
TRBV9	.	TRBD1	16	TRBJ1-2	CASSTRPGDRVYGYTF	TGTGCCAGCAGCACACGGCCAGGGGACAGGGTATATGGCTACACCTTC
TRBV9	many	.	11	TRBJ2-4	CASSASGIQYF	TGTGCCAGCAGCGCCAGTGGCATTCAGTACTTC
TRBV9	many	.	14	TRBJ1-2	CASSTEDGNYGYTF	TGTGCCAGCAGCACCGAAGACGGCAACTATGGCTACACCTTC
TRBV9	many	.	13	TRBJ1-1	CASSVNQNTEAFF	TGTGCCAGCAGCGTAAACCAGAACACTGAAGCTTTCTTT
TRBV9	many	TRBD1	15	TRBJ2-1	CASSAWTGDYNEQFF	TGTGCCAGCAGCGCTTGGACAGGGGACTACAATGAGCAGTTCTTC
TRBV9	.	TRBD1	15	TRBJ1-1	CASSARTGEYTEAFF	TGTGCCAGCAGCGCCCGAACAGGGGAATACACTGAAGCTTTCTTT
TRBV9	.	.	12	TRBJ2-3	CASGMAPDTQYF	TGTGCCAGTGGGATGGCACCAGATACGCAGTATTTT